The 30 T cell receptor beta chains below were found in one sample sequenced in a study of response to subunit inactivated influenza vaccine. TCRdb redid the calling of the RT-PCR reads with MiXCR, one entry per CDR3 protein. The profile shows 500,000 to 600,000 distinct CDR3 sequences, 12% to 15% of them singletons. This specimen consisted of PBMCs from blood, obtained 12 days after vaccination. Receptors originate from a middle-aged man who received an inactivated influenza vaccine.

This clonotype was seen a handful of times. The CDR3 reads CSAGQLDGYTF. In DNA, the CDR3 is TGCAGTGCCGGACAGCTCGATGGCTACACCTTC. The genes are TRBV29-1 and TRBJ1-2, with D maybe TRBD1 (6 bases). Germline V gene lookup returns CDR1 SQVTM and CDR2 ANQGSEA. The length of the CDR3 is 11 residues.

This clonotype was detected a few times. V usage is TRBV20-1 and J usage is TRBJ2-3; no clear D gene. The CDR3 has 13 amino acids. V lost 0 bases to trimming and J lost 4 bases, with 8 bases between them. Per germline, CDR1 DFQATT and CDR2 SNEGSKA (reference sequence). This chain's CDR3 is CSAREWAADTQYF. For the CDR3, the DNA is TGCAGTGCTAGAGAGTGGGCAGCAGATACGCAGTATTTT.

The chain combines TRBV30 with TRBJ1-4; D unclear. Germline values: CDR1 GTSNPN, CDR2 SVGIG (reference sequence). The V and J ends lost 6 bases and 0 bases respectively, with 11 bases between them. The CDR3 sequence is 14 residues long. The CDR3 loop is CACSKTSTNEKLFF. CDR3 bases: TGTGCCTGTTCAAAGACATCAACTAATGAAAAACTGTTTTTT.

This chain links TRBV9 with TRBJ2-1, with D unclear. V lost 2 bases and J lost 10, with 22 bases in between. The CDR3 has 16 residues. Germline V gives CDR1 SGDLS, CDR2 YYNGEE. For the CDR3, the DNA is TGTGCCAGCAGCGTTACGTCGAGGCTAGAGTTAGCCGAGCAGTTCTTC. Translation gives CASSVTSRLELAEQFF.

The chain combines TRBV12-3 or TRBV12-4 with TRBJ2-7, with D perhaps given as TRBD1 or TRBD2 (5 bases each). The CDR3 has 16 amino acids. V was clipped by 3 bases and J by 1 base, with 16 bases between them. The DNA of the CDR3 is TGTGCCAGCAGTTTCCTGGGACGGCGAACATCCTACGAGCAGTACTTC. Its protein is CASSFLGRRTSYEQYF.

This clonotype was seen many times. This chain links TRBV4-3 with TRBJ1-1; 7 positions match TRBD1. This CDR3 region has 16 residues. Germline V CDR1 and CDR2: LGHNA, YSLEER. The trim removed 0 bases at V and 1 base at J, leaving 5 bases unmatched. CDR3 nucleotides: TGCGCCAGCAGCCAAGATCCGAGGGGGCGGAACACTGAAGCTTTCTTT. Encoded protein: CASSQDPRGRNTEAFF.

The chain couples TRBV7-8 to TRBJ2-5, with TRBD2 identical over 9 bases. J gave up 3 bases and V 5 bases, and 10 bases lay outside the gene matches. Germline V gene data show CDR1 as SGHVS and CDR2 as FQNEAQ. This CDR3 region has 16 residues. In DNA form, the CDR3 reads TGTGCCAGCAGCCAAATGGGACTAGCTGTAAAAGAGACCCAGTACTTC. It is translated as CASSQMGLAVKETQYF.

The chain uses TRBV19 and TRBJ2-5; D perhaps matches TRBD2 (6 bases). Germline V gives CDR1 LNHDA, CDR2 SQIVND (reference sequence). Trimming stripped 5 bases from V and 0 bases from J, with 10 bases between. This CDR3 region has 14 residues. The CDR3 sequence is CASSSTRNQETQYF. The CDR3 DNA is TGTGCCAGTAGTTCGACTAGAAACCAAGAGACCCAGTACTTC.

The rearrangement links TRBV7-3 to TRBJ1-1, with D perhaps TRBD1 (5 bases). CDR3 length equals 14 residues. Per the germline V gene, CDR1 is SGHTA and CDR2 is FQGTGA. The V end was cut by 6 bases, the J end by 4 bases, with 15 bases between. The CDR3 DNA is TGTGCCAGCAGACTTAATCCAGGGCCCACTGAAGCTTTCTTT. It is translated as CASRLNPGPTEAFF.

This chain links TRBV3-1 with TRBJ1-4; 7 bases fit TRBD1. The V gene's germline CDR1 is LGHDT and CDR2 YNNKEL (reference sequence). CDR3 length: 15 amino acids. V lost 1 base, J lost 4 bases, and 3 bases stayed unmatched. CDR3 in amino acids: CASSQGGQHNEKLFF. CDR3 bases: TGTGCCAGCAGCCAAGGGGGACAGCATAATGAAAAACTGTTTTTT.

The CDR3 loop is CASSFQRQKLSYNEQFF. CDR3 nucleotide sequence: TGTGCCAGCAGTTTCCAGAGACAGAAGCTCTCCTACAATGAGCAGTTCTTC. The gene calls are TRBV28 and TRBJ2-1; possible D gene TRBD1, 5 bases. This CDR3 contains 17 residues. Germline CDR1 and CDR2: MDHEN and SYDVKM. Trimming removed 3 bases at V and 0 bases at J, with 15 bases between.

The table lists this clonotype with a few counts. The chain recombines TRBV14 with TRBJ2-3; maybe TRBD1 (6 bases). V was cut by 5 bases and J by 0 bases, with 18 bases left in between. The CDR3 covers 17 residues. CDR1 and CDR2 (germline): SGHDN, FVKESK. The CDR3 loop reads CASSLRRDTSSTDTQYF. In nucleotides, the CDR3 is TGTGCCAGCAGCTTGCGCCGGGACACCTCTAGCACAGATACGCAGTATTTT.

The chain employs TRBV6-1 and TRBJ2-7; no reliable D call. The CDR3 is made up of 13 amino acids. The germline CDR1 and CDR2 sequences are MNHNS and SASEGT. V was trimmed by 5 bases and J by 5 bases, leaving 13 bases between them. In DNA, the CDR3 is TGTGCCAGCAGTCCAACCCTGAAGCACGAGCAGTACTTC. Its translation: CASSPTLKHEQYF.

The table lists this clonotype with a few counts. The chain couples TRBV2 to TRBJ2-1; D ambiguous. Germline V lookup: CDR1 SNHLY, CDR2 FYNNEI. The V end was cut by 7 bases, the J end by 1 base, with 11 bases between. This CDR3 comprises 14 residues. The CDR3 DNA sequence: TGTGCCAGCATGCGCCCGATATCCTACAATGAGCAGTTCTTC. This codes for CASMRPISYNEQFF.

The table lists this clonotype with a few counts. This chain links TRBV25-1 with TRBJ2-1, with 7 positions matching TRBD1. Germline V CDR1 and CDR2: MGHDK, SYGVNS. V gave up 4 bases and J gave up 3 bases; unmatched junction bases: 6. This CDR3 region has 15 residues. CDR3 sequence (DNA): TGTGCCAGCAGTGCTTGGACAGGAGTCTACAATGAGCAGTTCTTC. Protein: CASSAWTGVYNEQFF.

This clonotype has a handful of counts. V is TRBV7-8 and J is TRBJ1-5; D not certain. V was clipped by 0 bases and J by 4 bases, with 16 bases between them. This CDR3 is 17 amino acids long. Germline V gives CDR1 SGHVS, CDR2 FQNEAQ. The CDR3 bases are TGTGCCAGCAGCTTAGCCAGATTGGGTAGGAGTAATCAGCCCCAGCATTTT. Translating it yields CASSLARLGRSNQPQHF. Using reference TRBV7-8 and TRBJ1-5 for the parts outside the CDR3, the full variable domain is GAGVSQSPRYKVAKRGQDVALRCDPISGHVSLFWYQQALGQGPEFLTYFQNEAQLDKSGLPSDRFFAERPEGSVSTLKIQRTQQEDSAVYLCASSLARLGRSNQPQHFGDGTRLSIL.

This clonotype was found many times. The rearrangement links TRBV12-3 or TRBV12-4 to TRBJ2-7, with 8 bases lining up with TRBD1. The CDR3 spans 13 residues. After removal of 8 bases from V and 0 bases from J, the junction contained 3 bases not matched to a gene. The CDR3 nucleotides read TGTGCCAGCGGGACAGGAACCTCCTACGAGCAGTACTTC. It specifies CASGTGTSYEQYF.

There are many counts of this clonotype. This sequence joins TRBV9 and TRBJ1-4; unclear D gene. This CDR3 contains 14 residues. CDR1 is SGDLS, CDR2 YYNGEE, per germline. V shed 3 bases and J shed 2 bases, with 8 bases lying between them. CDR3 nucleotide sequence: TGTGCCAGCAGCGCTGAGGGCACTAATGAAAAACTGTTTTTT. Encoded protein: CASSAEGTNEKLFF.

The chain couples TRBV6-1 to TRBJ2-7; D unresolved. The CDR3 contains 14 residues. Trimming cost V 3 bases and J 0 bases, with 9 bases left between them. The V gene's germline CDR1 is MNHNS and CDR2 SASEGT. CDR3: CASSESWSSYEQYF. The CDR3, as DNA: TGTGCCAGCAGTGAGTCATGGAGCTCCTACGAGCAGTACTTC.

This chain joins TRBV4-3 and TRBJ1-2; 8 bases are shared with TRBD1. Germline V gene sequence: CDR1 LGHNA, CDR2 YSLEER. The CDR3 extends over 16 amino acids. V shed 0 bases and J 8 bases; nucleotides not matched to a gene: 11. CDR3 DNA sequence: TGCGCCAGCAGCCAAGATCCTATTCAGGGGGCTAGAGGCTACACCTTC. It specifies CASSQDPIQGARGYTF.

This chain connects TRBV20-1 to TRBJ2-5; TRBD2 agrees at 7 bases. V shed 2 bases, J shed 0 bases, and the junction held 6 bases outside the gene matches. Germline V gene data show CDR1 as DFQATT and CDR2 as SNEGSKA (reference sequence). CDR3 length: 15 residues. The DNA for the CDR3 is TGCAGTGCTAGATCGCTAGCGGATCACCAAGAGACCCAGTACTTC. This gives the protein CSARSLADHQETQYF.

This chain links TRBV7-2 with TRBJ2-5; TRBD2 might be the D (5 bases). There are 14 residues in the CDR3. The V end lost 1 base, the J end lost 5 bases, and 11 bases lay between the germline ends. Germline V CDR1 and CDR2: SGHTA, FQGNSA. The CDR3 coding sequence is TGTGCCAGCAGCTTAGGAATGCGGGCGGAGACCCAGTACTTC. Protein product: CASSLGMRAETQYF.

The chain recombines TRBV5-1 with TRBJ2-1; D is perhaps TRBD1 (6 bases). The CDR3 is 16 amino acids. V lost 2 bases to trimming and J lost 6 bases, with 18 bases between them. CDR1 and CDR2 (germline): SGHRS, YFSETQ. CDR3 loop: CASSLSTQGSANEQFF. DNA for the CDR3: TGCGCCAGCAGCTTATCGACCCAGGGGTCTGCCAATGAGCAGTTCTTC.

In its sample, this clonotype was seen a few times. The chain has TRBV9 and TRBJ2-1, with D possibly being TRBD1 or TRBD2 (5 bases each). The V gene's germline CDR1 is SGDLS and CDR2 YYNGEE. Trimming removed 0 bases from V and 0 bases from J, with 10 bases in between. This CDR3 contains 16 residues. Written as DNA, the CDR3 is TGTGCCAGCAGCGTAGGGGGGTCCGCCTCCTACAATGAGCAGTTCTTC. Translation: CASSVGGSASYNEQFF.

J is TRBJ2-1 and V is TRBV28; 11 bases agree with TRBD1. The CDR3 loop spans 16 amino acids. The V gene's germline CDR1 is MDHEN and CDR2 SYDVKM. V lost 5 bases to trimming and J lost 3 bases; unmatched junction nucleotides: 6. CDR3 sequence (DNA): TGTGCCAGCAGTCCACCGGGACAGGGGGGCTACAATGAGCAGTTCTTC. Residues: CASSPPGQGGYNEQFF.

A few counts support this clonotype. The rearrangement links TRBV30 to TRBJ2-2; D possibly corresponds to TRBD1 (7 bases). The CDR3 consists of 15 residues. Deletions cut 2 bases from V and 3 bases from J, with 13 bases between. Per the germline V gene, CDR1 is GTSNPN and CDR2 is SVGIG (reference sequence). CDR3 nucleotides: TGTGCCTGGAGTCGGAGGGGGCGCGACACCGGGGAGCTGTTTTTT. It translates to CAWSRRGRDTGELFF. Based on the CDR3 plus reference TRBV30 and TRBJ2-2, the full variable domain is SQTIHQWPATLVQPVGSPLSLECTVEGTSNPNLYWYRQAAGRGLQLLFYSVGIGQISSEVPQNLSASRPQDRQFILSSKKLLLSDSGFYLCAWSRRGRDTGELFFGEGSRLTVL.

The V and J genes are TRBV4-1 and TRBJ2-1; either TRBD1 or TRBD2 may fit D (6 bases each). The CDR3 covers 16 residues. Germline V lookup: CDR1 MGHRA, CDR2 YSYEKL. Trimming took 4 bases from V and 5 from J, leaving 18 bases between them. This chain's CDR3 is CASSPAERGENNEQFF. The CDR3 region has the DNA TGCGCCAGCAGCCCCGCTGAAAGGGGGGAAAACAATGAGCAGTTCTTC.

The chain uses TRBV12-2 and TRBJ2-1. TRBV12-2 is a known pseudogene. The CDR3 loop spans 18 amino acids. The CDR3 is CASRCRNLKREPYNEQFF. The DNA of the CDR3 is TGTGCAAGTCGCTGCAGGAACTTAAAGCGGGAGCCATACAATGAGCAGTTCTTC.

This clonotype has at least ten counts. CDR3 protein: CASSTNQGREQYF. CDR3 DNA sequence: TGTGCCAGCAGTACAAATCAGGGACGAGAGCAGTACTTC. V usage is TRBV12-3 or TRBV12-4 and J usage is TRBJ2-7; TRBD1 or TRBD2 may be the D gene (5 bases each). Trimming pared 5 bases from V and 7 bases from J, leaving 15 bases between. This CDR3 spans 13 amino acids.

In its sample, this clonotype was seen many times. The chain joins TRBV5-1 to TRBJ2-3, with TRBD1 identical over 9 bases. The J segment lost 10 bases and the V segment lost 4 bases, leaving 7 bases of the junction unmatched. CDR1 is SGHRS and CDR2 is YFSETQ in the germline V gene. The CDR3 has 13 residues. In nucleotides, the CDR3 is TGCGCCAGCAGCCCGGGACAGGGCGATTCGCAGTATTTT. Translated, it gives CASSPGQGDSQYF.